This TCR beta chain was observed in a study of blood T cell repertoires in COVID-19 (TCRdb year 2020). As for the study more broadly: Samples covering the acute and convalescent phases of COVID-19 were provided by collaborators in the United States, Italy and Spain. The dataset comprised deeply sampled blood TCRbeta repertoires from subjects exposed to, actively infected with, or recovered from COVID-19. The material from the prospective study consisted of cDNA or gDNA derived from T cells, B-cell-depleted T cells, or PBMCs. The repertoires were released in a freely available public database intended as a resource for research on the immune response to SARS-CoV-2. The samples were drawn from two sources: the first 160 participants of the ongoing ImmuneRACE study, and 1,254 subjects contributed by 6 global collaborators. Sample metadata almost always included a de-identified subject ID, COVID-19 status, age in years and sex. Where available, HLA class I and class II types were obtained from metadata supplied by the sample provider rather than from assay-based typing.

Each collaborating institution followed its own protocols to collect whole blood in K2EDTA tubes. For TCRbeta analysis, collaborator samples were shipped as frozen whole blood, as isolated PBMCs, or as DNA extracted from either sample type. The CDR1 and CDR2 encoded by the germline V gene are ENHRY and SYGVKD. The trim is 2 bases for V and 2 bases for J, with a gap of 8 bases between the germline ends. The CDR3 starts with the cysteine, ends with the phenylalanine, and has 14 residues. The entry retains the CDR3 DNA only, 42 bases that are in frame from base 1. TCRbeta CDR3 regions were amplified from genomic DNA using the immunoSEQ Assay, a bias-controlled multiplex PCR. The study's own analysis went as follows. Within the assay, amplification of reference gene primers was used to estimate how many nucleated cells each sample contained. Sequence reads were collapsed and filtered to measure the absolute abundance of every unique TCRbeta CDR3 rearrangement. For each sample, productive Simpson clonality was calculated by taking the square root of Simpson's diversity index across productive rearrangements. Not all clones reach the TCRdb copy of this immuneACCESS table, which keeps in-frame sequences only. Checked studies attribute under half of the gap to unresolved V genes and leave the rest unexplained. V and J calls and clone size are copied from that table; D and trimming were computed from the DNA. The sample table shows 140,000 to 150,000 clones, and roughly four fifths are seen once. The top ten clones comprise around 15% of the sample.

Remarks on this clone: Its target antigen remains unknown. Nothing much larger sits one base from this clone, and base qualities are not available.

The investigation overall reported the following: How much clinical and demographic metadata was included differed by source and by participant, and the metadata was provided uncurated.

The receptor's source is a human donor with acute or convalescent COVID-19. The donor label of this sample is uncertain. The sample was peripheral blood. The chain links TRBV10-3 with TRBJ2-3, with the D gene too uncertain to name. The DNA sequence is as follows: TGTGCCATCAGTGAGAGACTGATCACAGATACGCAGTATTTT. Translated, it gives CAISERLITDTQYF.